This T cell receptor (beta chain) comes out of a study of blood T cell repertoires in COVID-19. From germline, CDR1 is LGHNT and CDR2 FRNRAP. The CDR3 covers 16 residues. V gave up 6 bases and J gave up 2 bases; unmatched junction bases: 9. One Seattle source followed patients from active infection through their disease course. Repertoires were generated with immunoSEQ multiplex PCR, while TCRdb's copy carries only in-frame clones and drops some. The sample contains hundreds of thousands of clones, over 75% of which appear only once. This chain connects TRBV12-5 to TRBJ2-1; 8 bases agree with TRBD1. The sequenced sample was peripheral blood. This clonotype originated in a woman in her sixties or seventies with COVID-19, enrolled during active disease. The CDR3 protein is CASGTWTGPAYNEQFF. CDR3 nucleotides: TGTGCTAGTGGAACTTGGACAGGGCCTGCCTACAATGAGCAGTTCTTC.